This T cell receptor beta chain emerged from a study of CD8 T cells in Susac syndrome. Trimming cost V 3 bases and J 6 bases; bases outside gene matches: 5. The germline V gene encodes CDR1 DFQATT and CDR2 SNEGSKA (reference sequence). This CDR3 is 12 amino acids long. TCR beta sequences were obtained from blood CD8+ and CD4+ T cells. Random hexamers were used to reverse transcribe the RNA input (0.5 to 1 ug). The immunoSEQ assay covered 54 Vbeta and 13 Jbeta segments for CDR3. TCRdb re-called the immunoSEQ multiplex PCR reads through MiXCR, storing one row per CDR3 protein. Here the sample spans 250,000 to 350,000 distinct CDR3 sequences, under 95% being singletons.

The sequence was collected from a human donor with multiple sclerosis. The chain employs TRBV20-1 and TRBJ2-7; 7 nucleotides match TRBD2. Sequenced sample: CD4+ T cells from PBMCs. The CDR3 is CSARTSSTEQYF. The CDR3 DNA is TGCAGTGCTAGGACTAGCTCAACCGAGCAGTACTTC.